These T cell receptor beta chains were read from a single sample in a study of a mutant IDH1 vaccine in newly diagnosed glioma. The table came from immunoSEQ multiplex PCR; TCRdb's copy has only in-frame clones and leaves some out. Counted here are about 88,000 clones, over 70% occurring once; the ten biggest clones make up roughly 5.3%. This material consisted of PBMCs, taken from a glioma patient treated with radiotherapy, temozolomide or both. The receptors originated from a man aged 40-50 years with glioma. Some clones in this sample may be carry-over from other donors' samples. Each CDR3 is given with its conserved first and last residue. The D gene is left open where the match is weak. Only part of the rows carry a size: once, few, many, or a class if the clone is expanded.

v_call	d_call	clone_size	j_call	cdr3_nt	cdr3_aa
TRBV25-1	-	-	TRBJ2-3	TGTGCCAGCAGTCCAACCGGGGCCAACACAGATACGCAGTATTTT	CASSPTGANTDTQYF
TRBV27	TRBD2	-	TRBJ2-1	TGTGCCAGCAGTTCCCGACTAGCGGGGGTGTACAATGAGCAGTTCTTC	CASSSRLAGVYNEQFF
TRBV6-1	TRBD2	few	TRBJ2-2	TGTGCCAGCAGTGAAGCACAGCTAGCGGGTGGCACCGGGGAGCTGTTTTTT	CASSEAQLAGGTGELFF
TRBV28	-	-	TRBJ2-7	TGTGCCGGCGGCCAGGGGCCCTACGAGCAGTACTTC	CAGGQGPYEQYF
TRBV7-9	TRBD1	-	TRBJ1-6	TGTGCCAGCAGCTTCTCCGGACAGGTCCGTTCACCCCTCCACTTT	CASSFSGQVRSPLHF
TRBV6-5	TRBD1	-	TRBJ2-7	TGTGCCAGCAGTTACGGACAGGGCTCCTACGAGCAGTACTTC	CASSYGQGSYEQYF
TRBV9	-	-	TRBJ1-3	TGTGCCAGCAGCCCCCAGACGTTCTCTGGAAACACCATATATTTT	CASSPQTFSGNTIYF
TRBV5-1	-	-	TRBJ1-3	TGCGCCAGCAGCCCCGGTCGGGCTGGAAACACCATATATTTT	CASSPGRAGNTIYF
TRBV27	TRBD1	-	TRBJ1-4	TGTGCCAGCAGTTCATTCCAGGGGGCGGGTGAAAAACTGTTTTTT	CASSSFQGAGEKLFF
TRBV9	TRBD2	-	TRBJ2-3	TGTGCCAGCAGCGTTGGACTAGCGGGGGCTAGCACAGATACGCAGTATTTT	CASSVGLAGASTDTQYF
TRBV7-2	-	-	TRBJ2-3	TGTGCCAGCAGCTTAGGAGCGGGCGGCACAGATACGCAGTATTTT	CASSLGAGGTDTQYF
TRBV13	TRBD2	once	TRBJ2-3	TGTGCCAGCAGCTTCTTCCGGACTAGCGGGGGTATAAACACAGATACGCAGTATTTT	CASSFFRTSGGINTDTQYF
TRBV5-5	TRBD1	-	TRBJ1-2	TGTGCCAGCAGCTCAGTTTCGGGACAGGGATATGGCTACACCTTC	CASSSVSGQGYGYTF
TRBV25-1	-	-	TRBJ1-4	TGTGCCAGCAGTGAAGAGGGGGGGATGGAAAAACTGTTTTTT	CASSEEGGMEKLFF
TRBV5-6	-	once	TRBJ2-2	TGTGCCAGCTCAACTCTTACCGGGGAGCTGTTTTTT	CASSTLTGELFF
TRBV9	-	-	TRBJ2-5	TGTGCCAGCAGCGTAGGTATTATTCCCCGAGAGACCCAGTACTTC	CASSVGIIPRETQYF
TRBV7-8	TRBD2	-	TRBJ2-7	TGTGCCAGCAGCCCCTCCGGCGGGGGGACCTCCTACGAGCAGTACTTC	CASSPSGGGTSYEQYF
TRBV5-6	TRBD1	-	TRBJ1-5	TGTGCCAGCAGCTCGAGGGACAGGGGGTTCGATAGCAATCAGCCCCAGCATTTT	CASSSRDRGFDSNQPQHF
TRBV19	-	few	TRBJ2-4	TGTGCCAGTAGTCCCGGGGCCAGCCCAAACATTCAGTACTTC	CASSPGASPNIQYF
TRBV5-1	TRBD1	-	TRBJ2-6	TGCGCCAGCAGCTATGCCGGCACACAGGGGGCGCTTTTTGTTCGGCTCTCTGGGGCCAACGTCCTGACTTTC	CASSYAGTQGALFVRLSGANVLTF
TRBV18	-	-	TRBJ1-2	TGTGCCAGCTCACCAGGGGGGGCTCTCTATGGCTACACCTTC	CASSPGGALYGYTF
TRBV6-5	-	-	TRBJ2-7	TGTGCCAGCAGTTCACACAGGGACCCCCGGGAGCAGTACTTC	CASSSHRDPREQYF
TRBV4-1	TRBD1	-	TRBJ1-2	TGCGCCAGCAGCTCTTTTATTGACAGGGCGGACGGCTACACCTTC	CASSSFIDRADGYTF
TRBV30	-	-	TRBJ1-4	TGTGCCTGGCATACTTCCGGGATGGGTCAACGGGATGAAAAACTGTTTTTT	CAWHTSGMGQRDEKLFF
TRBV2	TRBD2	few	TRBJ2-7	TGTGCCAGCAGAGCCTCTAGCGGCATCTCCTACGAGCAGTACTTC	CASRASSGISYEQYF
TRBV18	-	-	TRBJ1-5	TGTGCCAGCTCACCGAGCACAGCGGGCAATCAGCCCCAGCATTTT	CASSPSTAGNQPQHF
TRBV4-2	TRBD2	-	TRBJ2-6	TGTGCCAGCAGCCAGCGATCTAGCGGGAGCTCTGGGGCCAACGTCCTGACTTTC	CASSQRSSGSSGANVLTF
TRBV15	-	-	TRBJ2-5	TGTGCCACCAGCACCGTATATACGGGGCAAGAGACCCAGTACTTC	CATSTVYTGQETQYF
TRBV10-3	TRBD1	-	TRBJ1-5	TGTGCCATCGGGACAGGGGAAAATCAGCCCCAGCATTTT	CAIGTGENQPQHF
TRBV29-1	TRBD1	-	TRBJ1-1	TGCAGCGTTGACAGGGGGCAGAACACTGAAGCTTTCTTT	CSVDRGQNTEAFF
TRBV29-1	-	few	TRBJ1-2	TGCAGCGCCCGGACGGCGAGAGGCTACACCTTC	CSARTARGYTF
TRBV2	-	-	TRBJ1-2	TGTGCCAGCAGTGAAAGACAGGTCTATGGCTACACCTTC	CASSERQVYGYTF
TRBV6-6	-	-	TRBJ2-7	TGTGCCAGCAGAGCACAGAACTACGAGCAGTACTTC	CASRAQNYEQYF
TRBV10-2	-	many	TRBJ2-7	TGCGCCAGCAGTGAGGTTGAGCTGTCTATCCTCTACGAGCAGTACTTC	CASSEVELSILYEQYF
TRBV6-1	-	-	TRBJ1-5	TGTGCCAGCAGTGAAATTCTTTGGGAAGAGCATTTT	CASSEILWEEHF